These 30 T cell receptor beta chains originate from one sample sequenced in a study of T cells in Graves' hyperthyroidism and ophthalmopathy (dated by TCRdb to about 2019). Libraries were constructed by multiplex PCR. Sequencing took place on an Illumina HiSeq 2000. TCR beta CDR3 regions were amplified from RNA transcripts. The TCR CDR3 was subjected to a first round of RT-PCR using the HTBI primer set and the Qiagen OneStep RT-PCR kit. The raw public data were reprocessed by TCRdb itself: fastp quality trimming at Q25, MiXCR clonotype calling, in-frame beta chains only. Rows with one shared CDR3 protein collapse into an entry with the most common genes and DNA. Across this sample there are about 380,000 distinct CDR3 sequences, with approximately 15% seen only once. The ten biggest clones cover 20% to 25% of the sample. Sequenced material: blood. Receptor source: a man aged 30 to 45 with Graves' hyperthyroidism that later progressed to Graves' ophthalmopathy.

V gene TRBV28 combines with J gene TRBJ1-1, with TRBD1 identical over 10 bases. The CDR3 is 16 residues long. J lost 0 bases, V lost 5 bases, and 6 bases had no gene match. In germline, CDR1 is MDHEN, CDR2 SYDVKM. This chain's CDR3 is CASSERQGAMNTEAFF. The DNA for the CDR3 is TGTGCCAGCAGTGAAAGACAGGGGGCGATGAACACTGAAGCTTTCTTT.

This clonotype came up many times. V is TRBV7-8 and J is TRBJ2-7, with unresolved D. The CDR3 has 12 amino acids. The V gene's germline CDR1 is SGHVS and CDR2 FQNEAQ. Trimming removed 5 bases from V and 4 bases from J, with 9 bases in between. The CDR3 region has the DNA TGTGCCAGCAGCGGATCGGTTTACGAGCAGTACTTC. Translating gives CASSGSVYEQYF.

This clonotype was seen a handful of times. The chain carries TRBV10-3 and TRBJ1-2, with TRBD1 matching 9 bases. Trimming cost V 4 bases and J 3 bases; bases outside gene matches: 6. CDR3 length: 15 residues. The germline gives CDR1 ENHRY, CDR2 SYGVKD. The DNA of the CDR3 is TGTGCCATCAGTGTGCCGGGACAGGGTTACTATGGCTACACCTTC. Translation gives CAISVPGQGYYGYTF.

Comment on this clonotype: A much larger clone differs from this one at a single base, so this may be a read error. The V gene is TRBV24-1, the J gene TRBJ2-1; D may be TRBD1 (5 bases). In germline, CDR1 is KGHDR, CDR2 SFDVKD. This CDR3 has 16 residues. In DNA form, the CDR3 reads TGTGCCACCAGTGTTCCAGGGCAAAGCTCCTACAGTGAGCAGTTCTTC. Translated, it gives CATSVPGQSSYSEQFF.

The chain has TRBV14 and TRBJ1-1; no firm D call. Trimming removed 0 bases at V and 1 base at J, with 18 bases between. The CDR3 has 18 residues. Germline V CDR1 and CDR2: SGHDN, FVKESK. The CDR3 sequence is CASSQDLGVGIPNTEAFF. The CDR3 coding sequence is TGTGCCAGCAGCCAAGATTTGGGAGTAGGTATACCGAACACTGAAGCTTTCTTT.

The CDR3: CASSSGTLREKLFF. The CDR3 DNA follows: TGTGCCAGCAGCTCCGGGACATTGAGGGAAAAACTGTTTTTT. This chain uses TRBV7-2 with TRBJ1-4, with a weak D call TRBD1 (6 bases). Per germline, CDR1 SGHTA and CDR2 FQGNSA. This CDR3 has 14 amino acids. Trimming pared 4 bases from V and 8 bases from J, leaving 14 bases between.

The chain is built from TRBV28 and TRBJ2-1; D is uncertain. CDR3 length equals 16 residues. CDR1 is MDHEN and CDR2 is SYDVKM in the germline V gene. With 4 bases removed from V and 0 bases from J, the gap between germline ends came to 13 bases. Written as DNA, the CDR3 is TGTGCCAGCAGTTGGACCACAAAGAGCTCCTACAATGAGCAGTTCTTC. It encodes CASSWTTKSSYNEQFF.

The chain couples TRBV6-1 to TRBJ2-1, with D maybe TRBD2 (7 bases). The CDR3 totals 16 residues. V lost 4 bases to trimming and J lost 1 base, with 14 bases between them. Per the germline V gene, CDR1 is MNHNS and CDR2 is SASEGT. CDR3 residues: CASSVLGGDSYNEQFF. The CDR3 DNA sequence: TGTGCCAGCAGTGTCCTAGGGGGGGATTCCTACAATGAGCAGTTCTTC.

This clonotype has at least ten counts. J is TRBJ1-2 and V is TRBV28; 7 nucleotides align to TRBD1. Per germline, CDR1 MDHEN and CDR2 SYDVKM. This CDR3 has 13 amino acids. J lost 4 bases, V lost 4 bases, and 3 bases had no gene match. The CDR3 nucleotides read TGTGCCAGCAGTTCTCAGGGGGTCTATGGCTACACCTTC. This encodes CASSSQGVYGYTF.

This clonotype has a count of ten or more. The chain employs TRBV20-1 and TRBJ1-6, with D maybe TRBD1 (6 bases). Between the trimmed V and J ends, which lost 3 bases and 2 bases, there was a span of 11 bases. Germline assignment: CDR1 DFQATT and CDR2 SNEGSKA (reference sequence). This CDR3 comprises 15 residues. The CDR3: CSASRRGAYNSPLHF. CDR3 bases: TGCAGTGCTAGCCGCAGGGGAGCCTATAATTCACCCCTCCACTTT.

The chain uses TRBV11-1 and TRBJ2-2; D call uncertain. V lost 2 bases to trimming and J lost 2 bases, with 12 bases between them. Germline CDR1 and CDR2: SGHAT and FQDESV (reference sequence). The CDR3 sequence is 16 residues long. CDR3 bases: TGTGCCAGCAGCTTAAGAGAGACGGTTAACACCGGGGAGCTGTTTTTT. This sequence encodes CASSLRETVNTGELFF.

This clonotype was seen a few times. V is TRBV25-1 and J is TRBJ1-2; D ambiguous. Trimming removed 4 bases at V and 2 bases at J, with 2 bases between. Germline V gene sequence: CDR1 MGHDK, CDR2 SYGVNS. The CDR3 contains 11 residues. The CDR3 loop reads CASSGNYGYTF. As DNA, the CDR3 is TGTGCCAGCAGTGGGAACTATGGCTACACCTTC.

This chain uses TRBV13 with TRBJ2-3; D is tentatively TRBD1 or TRBD2 (5 bases each). The CDR3 loop spans 16 amino acids. The germline gives CDR1 PRHDT, CDR2 FYEKMQ (reference sequence). The ends were cut back, 0 bases at V and 2 bases at J, with 12 bases in the middle. The CDR3 loop is CASSLGGPGTTDTQYF. The CDR3 DNA follows: TGTGCCAGCAGCTTAGGAGGCCCCGGGACCACAGATACGCAGTATTTT.

The table lists this clonotype with a few counts. The V gene is TRBV3-1, the J gene TRBJ1-5; D remains ambiguous. The V end lost 0 bases, the J end lost 7 bases, and 13 bases lay between the germline ends. This CDR3 is 15 amino acids long. CDR1 and CDR2 (germline): LGHDT, YNNKEL (reference sequence). The CDR3 here is CASSQEAGLGQPQHF. CDR3 in DNA: TGTGCCAGCAGCCAAGAGGCTGGGCTGGGACAGCCCCAGCATTTT.

The chain uses TRBV19 and TRBJ2-2; 9 nucleotides agree with TRBD1. Germline values: CDR1 LNHDA, CDR2 SQIVND (reference sequence). The CDR3 extends over 14 amino acids. J was trimmed by 6 bases and V by 3 bases; bases with no gene match: 2. CDR3 loop: CASSIRDRAGELFF. The CDR3 region has the DNA TGTGCCAGTAGTATCCGGGACAGGGCCGGGGAGCTGTTTTTT.

This clonotype was seen more than once but under ten times. The rearrangement joins TRBV5-8 to TRBJ1-1, with D possibly being TRBD1 (5 bases). V was trimmed by 3 bases and J by 8 bases, leaving 11 bases between them. The CDR3 has 12 residues. Germline V gene lookup returns CDR1 SGHTS and CDR2 YDEGEE. CDR3 region: CASSWRQREAFF. The CDR3 DNA reads TGTGCCAGCAGCTGGCGACAGCGAGAAGCTTTCTTT.

This clonotype has at least ten counts. The chain joins TRBV7-9 to TRBJ1-6; TRBD1 matches 9 bases. Germline CDR1 SEHNR, CDR2 FQNEAQ (reference sequence). V shed 6 bases, J shed 7 bases, and the junction held 4 bases outside the gene matches. The CDR3 is made up of 14 amino acids. The chain's CDR3 is CASRWTGENSPLHF. The CDR3 bases are TGTGCCAGCAGATGGACAGGGGAAAATTCACCCCTCCACTTT.

This clonotype was counted ten times or more. The V gene is TRBV14, the J gene TRBJ1-1; maybe TRBD1 (5 bases). Trimming removed 3 bases at V and 0 bases at J, with 8 bases between. This CDR3 comprises 14 residues. Germline lookup yields CDR1 SGHDN and CDR2 FVKESK. The CDR3 region has the DNA TGTGCCAGCAGCCAGGGGCAGATGAACACTGAAGCTTTCTTT. Translating gives CASSQGQMNTEAFF.

This clonotype was detected a few times. The V call is TRBV27, the J call TRBJ1-2; D gene unclear. The CDR3 length is 13 residues. The V and J ends lost 6 bases and 8 bases respectively, with 16 bases between them. Germline V gene sequence: CDR1 MNHEY, CDR2 SMNVEV (reference sequence). This CDR3 reads CASRTTPERGYTF. The CDR3 bases are TGTGCCAGCAGAACTACACCTGAGAGGGGCTACACCTTC.

The chain carries TRBV5-6 and TRBJ2-7; D not resolved. Trimming shortened V by 0 bases and J by 6 bases, and 13 bases separated the two germline ends. This CDR3 contains 14 residues. Per germline, CDR1 SGHDT and CDR2 YYEEEE. The CDR3 sequence is CASSLGLGYREQYF. In DNA, the CDR3 is TGTGCCAGCAGCTTGGGCCTAGGATACCGCGAGCAGTACTTC.

This chain uses TRBV3-1 with TRBJ1-5; D might be TRBD1 (5 bases). The CDR3 is made up of 15 amino acids. Trimming shortened V by 2 bases and J by 0 bases, and 8 bases separated the two germline ends. Germline V lookup: CDR1 LGHDT, CDR2 YNNKEL (reference sequence). The CDR3 spells CASSQQGYSNQPQHF. CDR3 nucleotides: TGTGCCAGCAGCCAACAGGGTTATAGCAATCAGCCCCAGCATTTT.

The CDR3, as DNA: TGCAGTGCTAGAGTGTTCGGGCCCTTCACAGATACGCAGTATTTT. Translating it yields CSARVFGPFTDTQYF. The V call is TRBV20-1, the J call TRBJ2-3; D ambiguous. This CDR3 comprises 15 residues. CDR1 and CDR2 from the germline V gene are DFQATT and SNEGSKA (reference sequence). Trimming cost V 1 base and J 2 bases, with 13 bases left between them.

The chain links TRBV4-2 to TRBJ1-5; D is unresolved. This CDR3 contains 13 residues. Trimming cost V 0 bases and J 7 bases, with 7 bases left between them. From germline, CDR1 is LGHNA and CDR2 YNFKEQ. The CDR3 DNA reads as TGTGCCAGCAGCCAAGAGCCCTTACAGCCCCAGCATTTT. It codes for CASSQEPLQPQHF.

This clonotype was counted many times. The CDR3 loop is CASSLMRVTQYF. CDR3 coding DNA: TGTGCCAGCAGTTTAATGCGGGTTACGCAGTATTTT. This chain joins TRBV12-3 or TRBV12-4 and TRBJ2-3; D might be TRBD2 (5 bases). This CDR3 is 12 amino acids long. V lost 2 bases, J lost 8 bases, and 8 bases lay in between.

This clonotype was counted between two and nine times. The gene calls are TRBV6-1 and TRBJ1-3, with TRBD1 as a possible D gene (5 bases). V was clipped by 6 bases and J by 0 bases, with 15 bases between them. CDR3 length equals 16 residues. The germline gives CDR1 MNHNS, CDR2 SASEGT. CDR3 in amino acids: CASRPWGQLSGNTIYF. Here the CDR3 DNA reads TGTGCCAGCAGGCCTTGGGGCCAACTCTCTGGAAACACCATATATTTT.

The chain joins TRBV7-9 to TRBJ1-4; 10 bases are a match to TRBD1. This CDR3 spans 13 amino acids. Germline values: CDR1 SEHNR, CDR2 FQNEAQ (reference sequence). The V segment lost 8 bases and the J segment 5 bases; nucleotides outside the gene matches: 2. The CDR3 sequence is CASLGQGNEKLFF. For the CDR3, the DNA is TGTGCCAGCCTGGGACAGGGGAATGAAAAACTGTTTTTT. Filled out from reference TRBV7-9 and TRBJ1-4, the complete variable domain reads DTGVSQNPRHKITKRGQNVTFRCDPISEHNRLYWYRQTLGQGPEFLTYFQNEAQLEKSRLLSDRFSAERPKGSFSTLEIQRTEQGDSAMYLCASLGQGNEKLFFGSGTQLSVL.

This clonotype was detected many times. This chain joins TRBV2 and TRBJ1-6, with unresolved D. Germline CDR1 reads SNHLY; CDR2 reads FYNNEI. V was clipped by 8 bases and J by 7 bases, with 15 bases between them. This CDR3 is 14 amino acids long. Here the CDR3 DNA reads TGTGCCAGCTCCGCAGACTATCGGAATTCACCCCTCCACTTT. Translated: CASSADYRNSPLHF.

The chain has TRBV7-9 and TRBJ2-1, with D possibly being TRBD1 or TRBD2 (8 bases each). The germline CDR1 and CDR2 sequences are SEHNR and FQNEAQ (reference sequence). CDR3 length: 15 amino acids. V was shortened by 5 bases and J by 6 bases, with 17 bases between the two germline ends. CDR3 amino acids: CASSRQGTSGNEQFF. The CDR3 DNA reads as TGTGCCAGCAGCAGACAGGGGACTAGTGGCAATGAGCAGTTCTTC.

This clonotype was picked up many times. The chain joins TRBV7-3 to TRBJ2-3, with 11 bases matching TRBD2. This CDR3 contains 15 residues. CDR1 and CDR2 (germline): SGHTA, FQGTGA. After removal of 5 bases from V and 7 bases from J, the junction contained 8 bases not matched to a gene. The DNA for the CDR3 is TGTGCCAGCAGCGTTACTAGCGGGGGCTACTATACGCAGTATTTT. The encoded protein is CASSVTSGGYYTQYF.

The chain has TRBV7-2 and TRBJ1-4; D might be TRBD1 (5 bases). Trimming shortened V by 4 bases and J by 7 bases, and 19 bases separated the two germline ends. CDR3 length: 16 amino acids. Germline values: CDR1 SGHTA, CDR2 FQGNSA. The CDR3 reads CASSSRTFRGSEKLFF. The CDR3 region has the DNA TGTGCCAGCAGCTCCCGGACATTTCGGGGCAGTGAAAAACTGTTTTTT.